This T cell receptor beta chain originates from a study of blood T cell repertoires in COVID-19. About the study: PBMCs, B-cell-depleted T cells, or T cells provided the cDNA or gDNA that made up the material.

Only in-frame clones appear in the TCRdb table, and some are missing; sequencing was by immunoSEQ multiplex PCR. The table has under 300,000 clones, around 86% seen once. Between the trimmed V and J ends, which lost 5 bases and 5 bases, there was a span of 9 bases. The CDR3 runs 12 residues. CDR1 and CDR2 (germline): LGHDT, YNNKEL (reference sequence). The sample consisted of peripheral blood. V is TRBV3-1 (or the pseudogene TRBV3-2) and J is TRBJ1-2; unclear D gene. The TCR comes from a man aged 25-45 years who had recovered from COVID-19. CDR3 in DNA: TGTGCCAGCAGCGGGAGAAGATATGGCTACACCTTC. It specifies CASSGRRYGYTF.